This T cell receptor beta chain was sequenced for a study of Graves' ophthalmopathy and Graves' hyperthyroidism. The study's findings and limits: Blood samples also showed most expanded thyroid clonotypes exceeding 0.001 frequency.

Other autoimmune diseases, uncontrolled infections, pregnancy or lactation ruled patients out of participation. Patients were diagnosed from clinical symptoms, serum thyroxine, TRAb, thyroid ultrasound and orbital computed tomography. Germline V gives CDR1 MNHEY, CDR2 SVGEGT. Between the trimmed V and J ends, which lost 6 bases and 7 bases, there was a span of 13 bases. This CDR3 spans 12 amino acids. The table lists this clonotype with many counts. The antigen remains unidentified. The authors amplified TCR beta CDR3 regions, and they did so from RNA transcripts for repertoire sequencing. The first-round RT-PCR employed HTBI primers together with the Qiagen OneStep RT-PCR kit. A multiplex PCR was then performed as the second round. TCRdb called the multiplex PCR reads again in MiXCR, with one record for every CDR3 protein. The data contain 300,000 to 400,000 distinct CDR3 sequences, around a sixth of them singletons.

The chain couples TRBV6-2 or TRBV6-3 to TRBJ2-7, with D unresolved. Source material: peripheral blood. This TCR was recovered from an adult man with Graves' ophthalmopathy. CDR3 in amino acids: CASRTNTKEQYF. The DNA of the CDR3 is TGTGCCAGCAGAACGAACACGAAAGAGCAGTACTTC.